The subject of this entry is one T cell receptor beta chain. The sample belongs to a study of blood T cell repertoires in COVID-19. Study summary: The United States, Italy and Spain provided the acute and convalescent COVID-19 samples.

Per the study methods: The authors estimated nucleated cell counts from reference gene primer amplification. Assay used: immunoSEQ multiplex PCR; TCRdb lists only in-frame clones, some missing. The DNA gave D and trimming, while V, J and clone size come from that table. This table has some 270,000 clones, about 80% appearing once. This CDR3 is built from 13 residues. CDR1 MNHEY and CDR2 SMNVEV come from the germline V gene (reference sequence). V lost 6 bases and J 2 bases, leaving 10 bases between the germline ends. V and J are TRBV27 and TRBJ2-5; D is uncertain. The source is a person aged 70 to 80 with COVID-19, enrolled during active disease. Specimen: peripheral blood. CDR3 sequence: CASSRTRQETQYF. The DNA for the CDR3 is TGTGCCAGCAGCCGAACACGACAAGAGACCCAGTACTTC.